Given below is one T cell receptor beta chain in context. What it binds is unknown. This sample was included in a study of shared clonotypes between healthy human individuals. Using immunoSEQ multiplex PCR, the repertoire was profiled, and TCRdb retains in-frame clones only, with some absent. The sample consists of fewer than 1 million clones, about 96% of them appearing once. Per the germline V gene, CDR1 is SQVTM and CDR2 is ANQGSEA. The CDR3 length is 20 residues. J was trimmed by 0 bases and V by 4 bases; bases with no gene match: 21. Broader study findings: A few donors had roughly 5.2% of their naive CD4 clonotypes in common.

The naive CD8 population came from CD45RO-negative cells selected for CCR7, without terminally differentiated effector memory CD45RA+ cells. Sequencing was carried out using naive CD8+ T cells sorted from blood. This chain connects TRBV29-1 to TRBJ2-1, with TRBD1 matching 7 bases. This clonotype was obtained from a man aged 25 to 40 in good health. The DNA for the CDR3 is TGCAGCGTTGCCGGAGACAGGGCAGGTCCGGGATTTGGCTCCTACAATGAGCAGTTCTTC. Amino acid sequence: CSVAGDRAGPGFGSYNEQFF.